The text below deals with one TCR beta chain. Germline V CDR1 and CDR2: SNHLY, FYNNEI. Trimming took off 4 bases at V and 0 bases at J, with 9 bases between the two ends. The CDR3 consists of 14 residues. The data are from a study of blood T cell repertoires in COVID-19. Across the whole study: In each case, the material was cDNA or gDNA derived from T cells, B-cell-depleted T cells, or PBMCs.

Sequenced by immunoSEQ multiplex PCR; TCRdb stores in-frame clones only, minus some. The data show a few hundred thousand clones, over 75% seen once. Recruits, aged 18 to 89 years, lived in 24 US areas. Categorization into cohorts depended on clinical history that participants reported. The J gene is TRBJ1-1, the V gene TRBV2; D not resolved. The receptor was isolated from a woman aged 45-65 years who had recovered from COVID-19. Sequencing was performed on PBMCs or T cells enriched from blood (not recorded which). The CDR3 DNA follows: TGTGCCAGCAGTGTTGAGAAGTTGAACACTGAAGCTTTCTTT. Amino acids: CASSVEKLNTEAFF.